A selection of T cell receptor beta chains follows, all from one sample in a study of molecular identifiers for immune sequencing clone quantification. TCRdb reanalysed the PCR reads using MiXCR and keeps one entry per CDR3 protein. The table records hundreds of thousands of distinct CDR3 sequences, 20% to 25% of them present only once. The source material was naive CD8+ T cells from blood, with Jurkat cell RNA spiked in. The receptors were sampled from a human donor in good health. Some libraries in this study had Jurkat cell RNA spiked in. The CDR3 runs from the conserved cysteine through the conserved F or W. The D gene is left open where the match is weak. Clone size, where shown, is once, few, many, or a class for clones that have expanded.

CDR3 protein: CASSERPSGGTYNEQFF
CDR3 DNA: TGCGCCAGCAGTGAGCGTCCTAGCGGGGGGACCTACAATGAGCAGTTCTTC
V gene: TRBV10-1
J gene: TRBJ2-1
clone size: .
D gene: TRBD2

CDR3 protein: CATSIGLASTDTQYF
CDR3 DNA: TGTGCCACCAGTATAGGACTAGCGAGCACAGATACGCAGTATTTT
V gene: TRBV15
J gene: TRBJ2-3
clone size: many
D gene: TRBD2

CDR3 protein: CASSPQTRTEAFF
CDR3 DNA: TGTGCCAGCAGCCCTCAAACACGCACTGAAGCTTTCTTT
V gene: TRBV7-6
J gene: TRBJ1-1
clone size: many
D gene: .

CDR3 protein: CASSTQMARLVTDTQYF
CDR3 DNA: TGTGCCAGCAGTACCCAAATGGCCAGGTTGGTGACAGATACGCAGTATTTT
V gene: TRBV7-9
J gene: TRBJ2-3
clone size: many
D gene: .

CDR3 protein: CAGSFASTEAFF
CDR3 DNA: TGTGCCGGCAGTTTTGCGTCAACTGAAGCTTTCTTT
V gene: TRBV27
J gene: TRBJ1-1
clone size: .
D gene: .

CDR3 protein: CASSPSGQGAHRTYEQYF
CDR3 DNA: TGTGCCAGCAGCCCATCCGGACAGGGGGCTCACAGAACCTACGAGCAGTACTTC
V gene: TRBV7-9
J gene: TRBJ2-7
clone size: many
D gene: TRBD1

CDR3 protein: CSARIVDTQYF
CDR3 DNA: TGCAGTGCTAGGATAGTAGATACGCAGTATTTT
V gene: TRBV20-1
J gene: TRBJ2-3
clone size: many
D gene: .

CDR3 protein: CANRPPWDSNYGYTF
CDR3 DNA: TGTGCCAACAGACCCCCATGGGACAGCAACTATGGCTACACCTTC
V gene: TRBV7-9
J gene: TRBJ1-2
clone size: .
D gene: TRBD1

CDR3 protein: CATRKKRGPAPNEQFF
CDR3 DNA: TGTGCCACCAGGAAGAAACGGGGACCTGCCCCCAATGAGCAGTTCTTC
V gene: TRBV15
J gene: TRBJ2-1
clone size: few
D gene: .

CDR3 protein: CASSPPGGGQYF
CDR3 DNA: TGTGCCAGCAGCCCCCCTGGGGGGGGGCAGTACTTC
V gene: TRBV7-9
J gene: TRBJ2-7
clone size: .
D gene: TRBD2

CDR3 protein: CASSLEGRANYGYTF
CDR3 DNA: TGCGCCAGCAGCTTGGAGGGACGGGCAAACTATGGCTACACCTTC
V gene: TRBV5-1
J gene: TRBJ1-2
clone size: .
D gene: .

CDR3 protein: CASSYVAPGEAFF
CDR3 DNA: TGTGCCAGCAGTTACGTGGCCCCCGGGGAAGCTTTCTTT
V gene: TRBV6-6
J gene: TRBJ1-1
clone size: .
D gene: .

CDR3 protein: CASSGNLIYEQYF
CDR3 DNA: TGTGCCAGCAGCGGAAATCTTATCTACGAGCAGTACTTC
V gene: TRBV7-9
J gene: TRBJ2-7
clone size: many
D gene: .

CDR3 protein: CASSYGSSSYEQYF
CDR3 DNA: TGTGCCAGCAGTTACGGATCCAGCTCCTACGAGCAGTACTTC
V gene: TRBV27
J gene: TRBJ2-7
clone size: few
D gene: .

CDR3 protein: CASSQGGGGWTEAFF
CDR3 DNA: TGCGCCAGCAGCCAAGGCGGTGGTGGGTGGACTGAAGCTTTCTTT
V gene: TRBV4-1
J gene: TRBJ1-1
clone size: .
D gene: .

CDR3 protein: CAISDNRAAEAFF
CDR3 DNA: TGTGCCATCAGTGATAACAGGGCGGCTGAAGCTTTCTTT
V gene: TRBV10-3
J gene: TRBJ1-1
clone size: many
D gene: .

CDR3 protein: CASNQDAAGEDKLQETQYF
CDR3 DNA: TGTGCCAGCAACCAAGATGCGGCAGGGGAAGACAAATTACAAGAGACCCAGTACTTC
V gene: TRBV3-2
J gene: TRBJ2-5
clone size: .
D gene: .

CDR3 protein: CASSFPGLEYNEQFF
CDR3 DNA: TGTGCCAGCAGTTTTCCGGGACTAGAGTACAATGAGCAGTTCTTC
V gene: TRBV6-2/TRBV6-3
J gene: TRBJ2-1
clone size: many
D gene: TRBD2

CDR3 protein: CASRPTPLVGSLHYGYTF
CDR3 DNA: TGTGCCAGCAGACCCACCCCGCTGGTTGGGTCCCTACACTATGGCTACACCTTC
V gene: TRBV6-5
J gene: TRBJ1-2
clone size: many
D gene: .

CDR3 protein: CASSLDPRGEQYF
CDR3 DNA: TGTGCCAGCAGCTTAGATCCCCGAGGGGAGCAGTACTTC
V gene: TRBV7-9
J gene: TRBJ2-7
clone size: .
D gene: .

CDR3 protein: CASSTRLADTQYF
CDR3 DNA: TGTGCCAGCAGCACCCGCCTAGCAGATACGCAGTATTTT
V gene: TRBV7-8
J gene: TRBJ2-3
clone size: many
D gene: .

CDR3 protein: CASSSRASGELFF
CDR3 DNA: TGTGCCAGCAGCTCAAGGGCGTCCGGGGAGCTGTTTTTT
V gene: TRBV5-6
J gene: TRBJ2-2
clone size: .
D gene: .

CDR3 protein: CASSEAGQGNNEQFF
CDR3 DNA: TGTGCCAGCAGTGAAGCTGGACAGGGTAACAATGAGCAGTTCTTC
V gene: TRBV2
J gene: TRBJ2-1
clone size: few
D gene: TRBD1

CDR3 protein: CSAGGQNYEQYF
CDR3 DNA: TGCAGCGCCGGGGGACAGAACTACGAGCAGTACTTC
V gene: TRBV29-1
J gene: TRBJ2-7
clone size: .
D gene: .

CDR3 protein: CASSLLSPSGVATGELFF
CDR3 DNA: TGTGCCAGCAGTTTACTGAGCCCTTCAGGGGTGGCCACCGGGGAGCTGTTTTTT
V gene: TRBV27
J gene: TRBJ2-2
clone size: many
D gene: .

CDR3 protein: CASSEFRPPGTYEQYF
CDR3 DNA: TGTGCCAGCAGTGAATTCAGGCCTCCGGGGACCTACGAGCAGTACTTC
V gene: TRBV2
J gene: TRBJ2-7
clone size: .
D gene: .

CDR3 protein: CASSPGQYQETQYF
CDR3 DNA: TGTGCCAGCAGCCCGGGACAGTACCAAGAGACCCAGTACTTC
V gene: TRBV6-5
J gene: TRBJ2-5
clone size: many
D gene: TRBD1

CDR3 protein: CASRLNLTGMRKAFF
CDR3 DNA: TGTGCCAGCAGACTTAACTTGACAGGGATGCGTAAAGCTTTCTTT
V gene: TRBV12-3/TRBV12-4
J gene: TRBJ1-1
clone size: many
D gene: TRBD1

CDR3 protein: CATSDLASEPFF
CDR3 DNA: TGTGCCACCAGTGATTTAGCGTCTGAGCCGTTCTTC
V gene: TRBV24-1
J gene: TRBJ2-1
clone size: many
D gene: .

CDR3 protein: CSVEEGTSGSGAYEQYF
CDR3 DNA: TGCAGCGTTGAAGAAGGGACTAGCGGGAGTGGAGCCTACGAGCAGTACTTC
V gene: TRBV29-1
J gene: TRBJ2-7
clone size: many
D gene: TRBD2

CDR3 protein: CASSPSSRQATNEKLFF
CDR3 DNA: TGTGCCAGCAGCCCGAGCAGCCGACAGGCAACTAATGAAAAACTGTTTTTT
V gene: TRBV7-8
J gene: TRBJ1-4
clone size: many
D gene: .

CDR3 protein: CAWSGWSRGGNTAEQYF
CDR3 DNA: TGTGCCTGGAGTGGCTGGTCCCGCGGGGGGAATACCGCCGAGCAGTACTTC
V gene: TRBV30
J gene: TRBJ2-7
clone size: few
D gene: TRBD2

CDR3 protein: CASSFLGVLDTQYF
CDR3 DNA: TGCGCCAGCAGCTTCCTGGGGGTCCTCGATACGCAGTATTTT
V gene: TRBV5-1
J gene: TRBJ2-3
clone size: many
D gene: .